This T cell receptor (beta chain) was recorded in a study of Ad26.COV2.S vaccination and SARS-CoV-2 variants. Treatment here: some 20 received Ad26.COV2.S at low or high dose, single or two shots; roughly 5 received placebo; per-sample allocation not given. Samples were taken on day 63 after the first vaccine or placebo injection. Sequencing was performed with immunoSEQ multiplex PCR; in TCRdb, only in-frame clones are kept and a portion is missing. Here the sample spans about 400,000 clones, 83% being singletons. The specimen was peripheral blood, collected in a trial of Ad26.COV2.S vaccine versus placebo. The sequence came from a person between 18 and 60 years old who received the Ad26.COV2.S COVID-19 vaccine or a placebo.

This CDR3 is CASSLGQGRNEQFF. CDR3 bases: TGTGCCAGCAGCCTCGGACAGGGCCGAAATGAGCAGTTCTTC. The chain is built from TRBV11-3 and TRBJ2-1; 8 bases are shared with TRBD1. Germline-derived CDR1 and CDR2 are SGHNT and YENEEA. Trimming took 5 bases from V and 7 from J; bases not matched to a gene: 7. The length of the CDR3 is 14 residues.